The TCR beta chain described here comes from a study of CD8 T cells in ankylosing spondylitis (TCRdb year 2017). At the level of the whole study: T cell receptor beta repertoires were profiled in healthy donors and ankylosing spondylitis patients so that disease-linked TCR variants could be found. The whole study cohort included some 100 healthy donors and 25 ankylosing spondylitis patients. Peripheral blood was sampled, and synovial fluid was additionally collected from ankylosing spondylitis patients.

Points on this clonotype: No antigen is known for it. No quality values exist for individual bases; no much larger clone is one base distant.

For each ankylosing spondylitis patient, the synovial fluid sample was matched to a blood sample from that same patient. General conclusions and limits of the study: Blood from ankylosing spondylitis patients appeared to be characterized by a TCR beta motif composed of roughly eight highly homologous amino acid variants. The disease-linked clones were reported as significantly enriched in matched synovial fluid samples from ankylosing spondylitis patients. Some motif variants were previously reported in synovial fluid and blood of reactive arthritis patients, suggesting common disease-initiation mechanisms. A CD8+ phenotype was shown by the disease-linked clones, which were found at relatively low frequencies in peripheral blood.

TCRdb names Illumina HiSeq 2500 as the instrument used. Quantitative 5'-RACE with molecular barcodes was used to prepare TCR beta libraries. Per the source publication's procedure: To identify disease-linked TCR variants, a new computational method was used, one built on a probabilistic model of VDJ rearrangement. The public reads were run again by TCRdb, first through fastp at Q25 and then through MiXCR, and only productive beta chains were kept. Identical CDR3 proteins give one entry, which carries the most common genes and DNA. The V and J calls reflect TCRdb's pipeline rather than the authors' work. This sample comprises around 35,000 distinct CDR3 sequences, 13% of them detected only once. The top ten clonotypes cover approximately 32% of the sample. CDR1 is given as MRHNA and CDR2 as SNTAGT, both from the germline V gene. From the cysteine through the phenylalanine, the CDR3 covers 16 amino acids. CDR3 DNA is the only sequence kept; it has 48 bases, read in frame from the first base. V ends up 4 bases short and J 2 bases short, with an unmatched junction base count of 7.

Material: synovial fluid, either unsorted or a sorted T cell fraction (not recorded which). The sequence links TRBV6-4 to TRBJ2-1, with 8 central nucleotides matching TRBD2. This sequence was found in a male donor with ankylosing spondylitis. The CDR3 protein is CASSANSGVTYNEQFF. The sequenced DNA is TGTGCCAGCAGTGCCAATAGCGGGGTGACCTACAATGAGCAGTTCTTC.